This T cell receptor (beta chain) was profiled in a study of blood T cell repertoires in COVID-19. Across the whole study: COVID-19 samples, acute and convalescent, were from the United States, Italy and Spain.

Assay used: immunoSEQ multiplex PCR; TCRdb lists only in-frame clones, some missing. The repertoire holds about 220,000 clones, 83% seen once, with 3.6% in the top ten. Between the trimmed V and J ends, which lost 7 bases and 5 bases, there was a span of 20 bases. Looked up from germline, CDR1 is LNHDA and CDR2 is SQIVND (reference sequence). The CDR3 is made up of 16 amino acids. Participant ages covered about 18 to 100 years across about two dozen US areas. Those designated as exposed participants met a COVID-19 case within 2 weeks before study entry. The chain employs TRBV19 and TRBJ2-2; tentative D call: TRBD2 (7 bases). This receptor was taken from a middle-aged woman who had been exposed to COVID-19. The material sequenced was PBMCs or T cells enriched from blood (not recorded which). CDR3 sequence reads: CASTDWGRGRTGELFF. In nucleotides, the CDR3 is TGTGCCAGTACCGATTGGGGGCGGGGGAGGACCGGGGAGCTGTTTTTT.